Below, one TCR beta chain is given with its context. No cognate antigen has been identified for it. This may stem from a read error, because a much larger clone lies one nucleotide away. The library was obtained by 5' RACE. Sequenced on an Illumina HiSeq 2500. A second PCR of about 6 to 11 cycles was performed with a sample-barcoded 5' primer and a J-beta primer mix. A unique molecular identifier was introduced onto each TCR beta cDNA molecule by a template-switch 5' adaptor carrying 12 random nucleotides. Each sample yielded at least 2.5 million CDR3-containing paired-end reads. First-strand cDNA synthesis was performed from all RNA using the Mint cDNA synthesis kit, with priming by a TRBC-specific oligonucleotide. Following uracil-DNA glycosylase treatment, all cDNA underwent a first 18-cycle PCR with the universal primers M1SS and BC2_uni_R. The study's processing was this. For normalization, 1 million high-quality reads were randomly selected from each sample, with every read carrying a distinct molecular identifier. Reads sharing molecular identifiers were discarded rather than binned into consensus sequences. MiTCR, set to a Q25 quality threshold and the strictest error-elimination algorithm, was used for CDR3 identification, clonotype clustering and error correction. A nonparametric unseen species model using Euler transformation provided a lower-bound estimate of total TCR beta diversity. The raw public data were reprocessed by TCRdb itself: fastp quality trimming at Q25, MiXCR clonotype calling, in-frame beta chains only. Identical CDR3 protein sequences are pooled into one entry, listed with their most common genes and DNA. TCRdb, rather than the study authors, made the V and J calls. The sample table holds roughly 680,000 distinct CDR3 sequences, of which about 50% were seen once. Jointly, the top ten make up 13% of the sample.

The data derive from a study of blood T cells in healthy people across ages (dated by TCRdb to about 2015). Background on the whole study: Template switching captured roughly one uniquely barcoded TCR beta cDNA molecule per two T cells in model experiments. To track age-related changes in TCR beta repertoire diversity, the study relied on deep sequencing normalized with unique cDNA molecular identifiers. To avoid experimental bias, donors of different ages were randomly spread across the sequencing lanes. The donors were divided into four age groups: young (average around 16 years), middle-aged (approximately 42), aged (roughly 66) and long-lived (around 87). Using the same blood draw, the study looked at two additional independent replicas of 1 million unique cDNA reads for two donors, one aged 18 to 30 and the other aged 80 or older. What the authors observed across the whole study: The long-lived group showed more naive CD4+ T cells, fewer expanded clones and increased TCR diversity than the aged group, suggesting age selection. A strong correlation was found between observed TCR beta diversity and the percentage of naive T cells measured by flow cytometry. Observed TCR beta diversity per million T cells fell roughly linearly with age, and a significant reduction was already apparent by age approximately 40. Since profiling was done on bulk unsorted PBMCs, naive and antigen-experienced compartments could not be conclusively compared. Estimates of total diversity based on one million sequenced T cells were regarded as lower bounds and as underestimates. The CMV infection status of donors was not known, potentially confounding age-related changes in expanded clonotypes.

The donors were roughly 40 Caucasian individuals from Russia, aged roughly 6 to 100 years, who were systemically healthy. Each donor gave 8 to 10 milliliters of peripheral blood, drawn into EDTA-treated Vacutainer tubes. Ficoll-Paque density-gradient centrifugation was used to isolate PBMCs, with at least 6 million obtained per sample. Total RNA was extracted from PBMCs with Trizol reagent, with at least 6 micrograms obtained per sample. For every donor, an aliquot of PBMCs went through flow cytometry to measure the percentages of naive CD45RAhigh/CD27high T cells. Measured from the cysteine to the phenylalanine, the CDR3 is 17 residues long. Just the 51-base CDR3 DNA is kept, in frame starting at base 1. CDR1 SGHVS and CDR2 FNYEAQ are derived from the germline V gene.

The material sequenced was blood. This TCR was recovered from an elderly woman in good health. The chain is made from TRBV7-6 and TRBJ2-5; a tentative D match to TRBD1 spans 6 bases. The DNA sequence is TGTGCCAGCGGCTTAGTGGCCAGGGGATCGTACCAAGAGACCCAGTACTTC. Its protein is CASGLVARGSYQETQYF.